A single sample gave rise to the 25 T cell receptor beta chains below, sequenced in a study of cytomegalovirus exposure and HLA in healthy donors (dated by TCRdb to about 2017). The receptor library was made with the immunoSEQ multiplex PCR assay. For the multiplex PCR, a mixture combining 60 forward primers for TCR Vbeta segments and 13 reverse primers for TCR Jbeta segments was used. TCRdb stores this immuneACCESS table with in-frame sequences only. Part of the clones is absent; in the studies checked, under half of the shortfall reflects unresolved V genes, and no reason is known for the rest. In all, the sample holds around 190,000 clones, and less than 80% of those were seen once. 3.5% to 5% of the sample goes to the ten largest clones. Source material: PBMCs. Receptors originate from a woman aged 25-40 years in good health and CMV-seropositive.

V usage is TRBV5-1 and J usage is TRBJ2-1; TRBD1 aligns across 8 bases. The CDR3 loop spans 15 amino acids. V gave up 0 bases and J gave up 2 bases; unmatched junction bases: 1. From germline, CDR1 is SGHRS and CDR2 YFSETQ. As DNA, the CDR3 is TGCGCCAGCAGCTTGGGGGACAGGCCCTACAATGAGCAGTTCTTC. Translation gives CASSLGDRPYNEQFF.

This chain uses TRBV6-6 with TRBJ2-3; the D gene is possibly TRBD2 (5 bases). The CDR3 has 13 residues. The germline V gene encodes CDR1 MNHNY and CDR2 SVGAGI (reference sequence). V was trimmed by 10 bases and J by 4 bases, leaving 15 bases between them. CDR3 nucleotide sequence: TGTGCCACCCAAGAGGGTTGGGCAGATACGCAGTATTTT. The encoded protein is CATQEGWADTQYF.

V and J are TRBV14 and TRBJ1-4; perhaps TRBD1 as D (5 bases). CDR3 size: 18 residues. Germline values: CDR1 SGHDN, CDR2 FVKESK. Trimming took off 4 bases at V and 1 base at J, with 19 bases between the two ends. CDR3 sequence: CASSRGRGTFVTNEKLFF. CDR3 DNA: TGTGCCAGCAGCCGAGGACGGGGGACGTTTGTAACTAATGAAAAACTGTTTTTT.

This clone has more than one count but fewer than ten. The rearrangement joins TRBV10-3 to TRBJ2-7, with TRBD2 matching 9 bases. Unmatched junction bases numbered 3, after V lost 0 bases and J lost 6 bases. The CDR3 contains 14 residues. CDR1 is ENHRY, CDR2 SYGVKD, per germline. CDR3 region: CAISESWREGEQYF. CDR3 bases: TGTGCCATCAGTGAGTCGTGGCGGGAGGGCGAGCAGTACTTC.

The V and J genes are TRBV6-6 and TRBJ2-1; 12 bases are a match to TRBD2. The trim removed 8 bases at V and 1 base at J, leaving 3 bases unmatched. The CDR3 length is 15 residues. The germline V gene has CDR1 MNHNY and CDR2 SVGAGI (reference sequence). The CDR3 DNA is TGTGCCAGCTGGACTAGCGGGGAGTCCTACAATGAGCAGTTCTTC. It specifies CASWTSGESYNEQFF.

The chain combines TRBV29-1 with TRBJ2-3, with 10 bases that match TRBD2. The CDR3 covers 15 residues. Germline V gives CDR1 SQVTM, CDR2 ANQGSEA. V was clipped by 5 bases and J by 4 bases; unmatched bases: 9. The DNA of the CDR3 is TGCAGCGTTCTGGGACTAGCGTTATTCTCAGATACGCAGTATTTT. Translation: CSVLGLALFSDTQYF.

The chain combines TRBV7-8 with TRBJ1-2; 9 positions agree with TRBD1. CDR1 is SGHVS, CDR2 FQNEAQ, per germline. Trimming removed 5 bases from V and 5 bases from J; junction bases left unmatched: 9. The CDR3 runs 15 residues. In nucleotides, the CDR3 is TGTGCCAGCAGCACACCGGGACAGGGAGGGTATGGCTACACCTTC. It specifies CASSTPGQGGYGYTF.

V usage is TRBV5-1 and J usage is TRBJ2-1; D gene unclear. The V end was cut by 3 bases, the J end by 3 bases, with 4 bases between. There are 12 residues in the CDR3. The germline V gene has CDR1 SGHRS and CDR2 YFSETQ. DNA of the CDR3: TGCGCCAGCAGCTCGGGCTACAATGAGCAGTTCTTC. The encoded protein is CASSSGYNEQFF. Based on the CDR3 plus reference TRBV5-1 and TRBJ2-1, the full variable domain is KAGVTQTPRYLIKTRGQQVTLSCSPISGHRSVSWYQQTPGQGLQFLFEYFSETQRNKGNFPGRFSGRQFSNSRSEMNVSTLELGDSALYLCASSSGYNEQFFGPGTRLTVL.

V usage is TRBV14 and J usage is TRBJ2-2; 8 nucleotides match TRBD2. Germline CDR1 reads SGHDN; CDR2 reads FVKESK. V shed 6 bases, J shed 5 bases, and the junction held 5 bases outside the gene matches. This CDR3 has 14 residues. CDR3 in DNA: TGTGCCAGCAGGCGGACTAGCTGGACCGGGGAGCTGTTTTTT. This codes for CASRRTSWTGELFF.

This clone has only one observation. The chain has TRBV29-1 and TRBJ2-1, with TRBD1 as a possible D gene (6 bases). The V end was cut by 4 bases, the J end by 6 bases, with 13 bases between. Looked up from germline, CDR1 is SQVTM and CDR2 is ANQGSEA. CDR3 length: 13 amino acids. The CDR3 spells CSVGRGLANEQFF. The DNA of the CDR3 is TGCAGCGTTGGCAGGGGTCTAGCCAATGAGCAGTTCTTC.

V usage is TRBV11-3 and J usage is TRBJ2-2, with D tentatively TRBD2 (6 bases). Trimming took off 4 bases at V and 4 bases at J, with 10 bases between the two ends. Germline CDR1 reads SGHNT; CDR2 reads YENEEA. This CDR3 is 14 amino acids long. The CDR3 sequence is CASSSVLATGELFF. CDR3 nucleotide sequence: TGTGCCAGCAGCTCTGTACTAGCCACCGGGGAGCTGTTTTTT. Full variable domain (rest looked up from reference TRBV11-3 and TRBJ2-2): EAGVVQSPRYKIIEKKQPVAFWCNPISGHNTLYWYLQNLGQGPELLIRYENEEAVDDSQLPKDRFSAERLKGVDSTLKIQPAELGDSAVYLCASSSVLATGELFFGEGSRLTVL.

The rearrangement joins TRBV6-5 to TRBJ1-1; possible D gene TRBD1, 6 bases. The CDR3 is 14 amino acids. The V gene's germline CDR1 is MNHEY and CDR2 SVGAGI. Trimming shortened V by 5 bases and J by 4 bases, and 14 bases separated the two germline ends. The CDR3 sequence is CASSRNRVSTEAFF. The DNA of the CDR3 is TGTGCCAGCAGTAGAAACAGGGTCTCCACTGAAGCTTTCTTT.

The chain has TRBV11-3 and TRBJ2-1, with 7 bases aligning to TRBD1. Losses at the gene ends were 5 bases for V and 4 bases for J; bases not matched to a gene: 8. Per the germline V gene, CDR1 is SGHNT and CDR2 is YENEEA. There are 15 residues in the CDR3. The CDR3 spells CASSRPGTEYNEQFF. In DNA form, the CDR3 reads TGTGCCAGCAGCAGACCCGGGACAGAGTACAATGAGCAGTTCTTC.

This chain connects TRBV11-3 to TRBJ2-1; 9 bases match TRBD2. V shed 6 bases and J 8 bases; nucleotides not matched to a gene: 5. The CDR3 totals 13 residues. Per the germline V gene, CDR1 is SGHNT and CDR2 is YENEEA. The CDR3 nucleotides read TGTGCCAGCAGGTTTAGCGGGAGTGATGAGCAGTTCTTC. Translation gives CASRFSGSDEQFF.

The chain links TRBV6-6 to TRBJ1-6; 10 nucleotides agree with TRBD1. Unmatched junction bases numbered 1, after V lost 4 bases and J lost 16 bases. The CDR3 runs 11 residues. The germline V gene has CDR1 MNHNY and CDR2 SVGAGI (reference sequence). The CDR3 region has the DNA TGTGCCAGCAGTTTGGGACAGGGGCTCCACTTT. Its translation: CASSLGQGLHF.

The chain carries TRBV27 and TRBJ1-1, with TRBD1 matching 7 bases. The CDR3 runs to 14 residues. Germline V gives CDR1 MNHEY, CDR2 SMNVEV (reference sequence). The J segment lost 1 base and the V segment lost 6 bases, leaving 5 bases of the junction unmatched. This CDR3 is CASRLTGENTEAFF. CDR3 nucleotides: TGTGCCAGCAGGCTAACAGGGGAGAACACTGAAGCTTTCTTT.

The J gene is TRBJ1-5, the V gene TRBV27; D not resolved. The CDR3 spans 13 residues. Per germline, CDR1 MNHEY and CDR2 SMNVEV (reference sequence). Trimming shortened V by 2 bases and J by 5 bases, and 7 bases separated the two germline ends. CDR3 in amino acids: CASSLLGDQPQHF. The CDR3 DNA sequence: TGTGCCAGCAGTTTACTCGGAGATCAGCCCCAGCATTTT.

This sequence joins TRBV7-8 and TRBJ1-5; 7 positions match TRBD1. Germline V CDR1 and CDR2: SGHVS, FQNEAQ. The CDR3 loop spans 16 amino acids. V trimming: 5 bases; J trimming: 0 bases; junction bases outside the gene matches: 7. CDR3 sequence reads: CASSEGAEVSNQPQHF. CDR3 in DNA: TGTGCCAGCAGCGAGGGGGCAGAAGTTAGCAATCAGCCCCAGCATTTT. Based on the CDR3 plus reference TRBV7-8 and TRBJ1-5, the full variable domain is GAGVSQSPRYKVAKRGQDVALRCDPISGHVSLFWYQQALGQGPEFLTYFQNEAQLDKSGLPSDRFFAERPEGSVSTLKIQRTQQEDSAVYLCASSEGAEVSNQPQHFGDGTRLSIL.

The J gene is TRBJ2-2, the V gene TRBV6-1; 7 nucleotides align to TRBD2. V was pared by 9 bases and J by 2 bases, with 9 bases of the junction left unmatched. Germline loops: CDR1 MNHNS, CDR2 SASEGT. The CDR3 is 15 amino acids. CDR3 sequence reads: CARGRGRANTGELFF. The CDR3 region has the DNA TGTGCCAGGGGGAGAGGGAGGGCCAACACCGGGGAGCTGTTTTTT.

The chain uses TRBV5-8 and TRBJ1-5; no reliable D call. Trimming left V 1 base short and J 5 bases short, with 13 bases between. Germline V gives CDR1 SGHTS, CDR2 YDEGEE. This CDR3 has 15 amino acids. CDR3 amino acids: CASSLFRGEDQPQHF. CDR3 DNA: TGTGCCAGCAGCTTGTTCCGTGGGGAGGATCAGCCCCAGCATTTT.

The V and J genes are TRBV29-1 and TRBJ2-7; 7 bases map to TRBD1. Germline-derived CDR1 and CDR2 are SQVTM and ANQGSEA. CDR3 length: 13 residues. Trimming at V came to 6 bases and at J to 2 bases, leaving 7 bases not matched to a gene. The CDR3 here is CSVEQGLAYEQYF. CDR3 coding DNA: TGCAGCGTCGAACAGGGGTTGGCCTACGAGCAGTACTTC.

The chain couples TRBV2 to TRBJ1-1; unclear D gene. This CDR3 has 13 amino acids. Germline V gene sequence: CDR1 SNHLY, CDR2 FYNNEI. Deletions cut 6 bases from V and 0 bases from J, with 8 bases between. CDR3 in amino acids: CASRADVNTEAFF. Written as DNA, the CDR3 is TGTGCCAGCAGAGCCGATGTGAACACTGAAGCTTTCTTT.

This chain uses TRBV7-2 with TRBJ2-5; TRBD2 agrees at 7 bases. Judging by the DNA end, TRBJ2-7 fits better; the J call may be wrong. This CDR3 region has 15 residues. Germline CDR1 and CDR2: SGHTA and FQGNSA. The DNA for the CDR3 is TGTGCCAGCAGCTTAAGGGGACTACCCTCCTACGAGCAGTACTTC. It codes for CASSLRGLPSYEQYF.

The CDR3 DNA sequence: TGCGCCAGCAGCTTCCAGGGAAATGAAAAACTGTTTTTT. This sequence encodes CASSFQGNEKLFF. The V and J genes are TRBV5-1 and TRBJ1-4; weak D call: TRBD1 (5 bases). The V and J ends lost 2 bases and 5 bases respectively, with 7 bases between them. CDR1 and CDR2 (germline): SGHRS, YFSETQ. The CDR3 spans 13 residues.

This clone was observed a few times. The V gene is TRBV4-3, the J gene TRBJ2-3; D perhaps matches TRBD2 (5 bases). The CDR3 loop spans 11 amino acids. The V end lost 5 bases, the J end lost 11 bases, and 11 bases lay between the germline ends. Germline CDR1 LGHNA, CDR2 YSLEER. The CDR3, as DNA: TGCGCCAGCAGCTCCTCCCGGGAGCAGTATTTT. Its translation is CASSSSREQYF.